The 18 T cell receptor beta chains given below trace back to one sample, sequenced in a study of cytomegalovirus exposure and HLA in healthy donors. Primers included in the PCR were 60 Vbeta and 13 Jbeta primers. Data came from immunoSEQ multiplex PCR; TCRdb stores just in-frame clones and leaves some out. Of about 130,000 clones listed, approximately 77% are singletons. The sample consisted of PBMCs. The receptor source for this set is a man in his thirties or forties in good health and CMV-seronegative.

The chain joins TRBV6-1 to TRBJ2-1; TRBD2 matches at 7 bases. CDR1 MNHNS and CDR2 SASEGT come from the germline V gene. Trimming took 2 bases from V and 7 from J; bases not matched to a gene: 5. The CDR3 has 14 residues. CDR3 bases: TGTGCCAGCAGTGAACGGGGGGAGAGGAATGAGCAGTTCTTC. It yields the protein CASSERGERNEQFF.

The rearrangement joins TRBV6-4 to TRBJ1-5; 9 bases fit TRBD1. Germline V gene lookup returns CDR1 MRHNA and CDR2 SNTAGT. This CDR3 spans 13 amino acids. V trimming: 3 bases; J trimming: 9 bases; junction bases outside the gene matches: 3. CDR3 region: CASSEGQGRPQHF. CDR3 DNA: TGTGCCAGCAGTGAGGGACAGGGAAGGCCCCAGCATTTT.

The chain employs TRBV30 and TRBJ2-1; 9 nucleotides line up with TRBD2. Germline V gene sequence: CDR1 GTSNPN, CDR2 SVGIG (reference sequence). V dropped 2 bases and J dropped 5; count of bases not matched to a gene: 4. CDR3 length: 14 amino acids. The CDR3 DNA is TGTGCCTGGAGTAGGCTAGCGGGGAACAATGAGCAGTTCTTC. Residues: CAWSRLAGNNEQFF.

The V and J genes are TRBV4-1 and TRBJ2-2; 8 positions match TRBD2. There are 15 residues in the CDR3. The germline gives CDR1 MGHRA, CDR2 YSYEKL. With V trimmed by 0 bases and J by 7 bases, 4 bases remained unmatched. The CDR3 loop reads CASSQDGTRSGELFF. CDR3 sequence (DNA): TGCGCCAGCAGCCAAGACGGGACTAGAAGCGGGGAGCTGTTTTTT.

This clone was seen just once. The genes are TRBV6-1 and TRBJ2-5, with TRBD2 matching 12 bases. V lost 8 bases, J lost 4 bases, and 5 bases stayed unmatched. The CDR3 has 14 residues. Germline V gene sequence: CDR1 MNHNS, CDR2 SASEGT. The CDR3 sequence is CASQLAGGGETQYF. In nucleotides, the CDR3 is TGTGCCAGCCAACTAGCGGGAGGAGGAGAGACCCAGTACTTC.

The V call is TRBV9, the J call TRBJ2-5; TRBD1 is a possible D gene (6 bases). Germline V lookup: CDR1 SGDLS, CDR2 YYNGEE. CDR3 size: 16 residues. V was cut by 3 bases and J by 1 base, with 16 bases left in between. The CDR3 DNA sequence: TGTGCCAGCAGCGCGTATGGGCCAGGGGTCCAAGAGACCCAGTACTTC. This sequence encodes CASSAYGPGVQETQYF. The full variable domain, with the rest looked up from reference TRBV9 and TRBJ2-5, is DSGVTQTPKHLITATGQRVTLRCSPRSGDLSVYWYQQSLDQGLQFLIQYYNGEERAKGNILERFSAQQFPDLHSELNLSSLELGDSALYFCASSAYGPGVQETQYFGPGTRLLVL.

This clone was recorded a few times. The genes are TRBV28 and TRBJ2-5; a possible D gene is TRBD1 (6 bases). The CDR3 spans 14 residues. Germline V gene data show CDR1 as MDHEN and CDR2 as SYDVKM. With 2 bases removed from V and 4 bases from J, the gap between germline ends came to 11 bases. The CDR3 spells CASSLRSRGETQYF. The CDR3, as DNA: TGTGCCAGCAGTTTAAGGTCCAGGGGAGAGACCCAGTACTTC. The full variable domain, with the rest looked up from reference TRBV28 and TRBJ2-5, is DVKVTQSSRYLVKRTGEKVFLECVQDMDHENMFWYRQDPGLGLRLIYFSYDVKMKEKGDIPEGYSVSREKKERFSLILESASTNQTSMYLCASSLRSRGETQYFGPGTRLLVL.

This clone was observed a handful of times. This rearrangement joins TRBV2 to TRBJ1-2, with D perhaps matching TRBD1 (5 bases). Germline CDR1 reads SNHLY; CDR2 reads FYNNEI. V lost 8 bases and J lost 7, with 14 bases in between. This CDR3 comprises 12 residues. The chain's CDR3 is CASFTGLRGYTF. CDR3 DNA: TGTGCCAGCTTCACAGGCTTACGTGGCTACACCTTC.

The gene calls are TRBV5-4 and TRBJ2-5; 10 nucleotides agree with TRBD1. This CDR3 spans 14 amino acids. V shed 4 bases and J 5 bases; nucleotides not matched to a gene: 5. The germline gives CDR1 SGHNT, CDR2 YYREEE (reference sequence). CDR3 protein: CASSRQGAVETQYF. The DNA of the CDR3 is TGTGCCAGCAGCCGACAGGGGGCCGTGGAGACCCAGTACTTC.

This sequence joins TRBV28 and TRBJ2-2; D might be TRBD2 (5 bases). The V and J ends lost 6 bases and 8 bases respectively, with 16 bases between them. CDR3 length: 14 residues. Germline values: CDR1 MDHEN, CDR2 SYDVKM. CDR3 protein: CASRKGRGVGELFF. The CDR3 nucleotides read TGTGCCAGCAGAAAAGGACGGGGTGTGGGGGAGCTGTTTTTT.

V and J are TRBV9 and TRBJ2-2; TRBD2 matches 14 bases. The trim removed 5 bases at V and 3 bases at J, leaving 9 bases unmatched. The CDR3 loop spans 18 amino acids. The V gene's germline CDR1 is SGDLS and CDR2 YYNGEE. This CDR3 reads CASSHPRGLAGDTGELFF. CDR3 DNA sequence: TGTGCCAGCAGTCACCCAAGGGGACTAGCGGGAGACACCGGGGAGCTGTTTTTT. Full variable domain (missing parts from reference TRBV9 and TRBJ2-2): DSGVTQTPKHLITATGQRVTLRCSPRSGDLSVYWYQQSLDQGLQFLIQYYNGEERAKGNILERFSAQQFPDLHSELNLSSLELGDSALYFCASSHPRGLAGDTGELFFGEGSRLTVL.

The rearrangement links TRBV27 to TRBJ2-7, with 8 bases aligning to TRBD2. Per germline, CDR1 MNHEY and CDR2 SMNVEV (reference sequence). The CDR3 is made up of 14 amino acids. V gave up 6 bases and J gave up 1 base; unmatched junction bases: 5. CDR3: CASRREALSYEQYF. CDR3 bases: TGTGCCAGCAGGCGGGAGGCCCTATCCTACGAGCAGTACTTC.

The chain carries TRBV18 and TRBJ1-3; 8 bases fit TRBD1. Germline CDR1 is KGHSH and CDR2 is LQKENI. V lost 0 bases, J lost 4 bases, and 2 bases stayed unmatched. The CDR3 has 15 amino acids. This CDR3 reads CASSPPAGGGNTIYF. CDR3 DNA sequence: TGTGCCAGCTCACCACCCGCAGGGGGCGGAAACACCATATATTTT.

J is TRBJ2-1 and V is TRBV27; 8 bases are shared with TRBD2. Germline V lookup: CDR1 MNHEY, CDR2 SMNVEV (reference sequence). The CDR3 has 16 amino acids. V was pared by 5 bases and J by 5 bases, with 11 bases of the junction left unmatched. In DNA form, the CDR3 reads TGTGCCAGCAGTCCCCCGGGACTAGAGAAAAACAATGAGCAGTTCTTC. Translating it yields CASSPPGLEKNNEQFF.

The chain uses TRBV10-3 and TRBJ1-2, with D possibly TRBD1 on 5 matching bases. The CDR3 runs to 15 residues. Germline V CDR1 and CDR2: ENHRY, SYGVKD. V lost 3 bases and J lost 2, with 13 bases in between. CDR3: CAISDRGLVNYGYTF. CDR3 coding DNA: TGTGCCATCAGTGATAGGGGTTTGGTGAACTATGGCTACACCTTC.

The chain uses TRBV7-2 and TRBJ2-7, with no clear D. In germline, CDR1 is SGHTA, CDR2 FQGNSA. The V gene lost 5 bases and the J gene lost 6 bases, with 17 bases spanning the gap. This CDR3 has 14 amino acids. The chain's CDR3 is CASSPIYPPSEQYF. The CDR3 nucleotides are TGTGCCAGCAGCCCCATTTACCCCCCGAGCGAGCAGTACTTC.

This chain uses TRBV28 with TRBJ2-3; 10 nucleotides align to TRBD1. With V trimmed by 1 base and J by 0 bases, 7 bases remained unmatched. CDR1 is MDHEN, CDR2 SYDVKM, per germline. CDR3 length: 18 amino acids. The CDR3 coding sequence is TGTGCCAGCAGTTTATCGGGACAGGGGATTGAAAGCACAGATACGCAGTATTTT. It specifies CASSLSGQGIESTDTQYF.

The chain employs TRBV19 and TRBJ2-1, with D tentatively TRBD2 (5 bases). The CDR3 consists of 15 residues. V was trimmed by 1 base and J by 7 bases, leaving 14 bases between them. The germline V gene encodes CDR1 LNHDA and CDR2 SQIVND (reference sequence). CDR3 residues: CASSIVSVPGNEQFF. CDR3 nucleotides: TGTGCCAGTAGTATAGTCAGCGTCCCGGGGAATGAGCAGTTCTTC. Full variable domain (rest looked up from reference TRBV19 and TRBJ2-1): DGGITQSPKYLFRKEGQNVTLSCEQNLNHDAMYWYRQDPGQGLRLIYYSQIVNDFQKGDIAEGYSVSREKKESFPLTVTSAQKNPTAFYLCASSIVSVPGNEQFFGPGTRLTVL.